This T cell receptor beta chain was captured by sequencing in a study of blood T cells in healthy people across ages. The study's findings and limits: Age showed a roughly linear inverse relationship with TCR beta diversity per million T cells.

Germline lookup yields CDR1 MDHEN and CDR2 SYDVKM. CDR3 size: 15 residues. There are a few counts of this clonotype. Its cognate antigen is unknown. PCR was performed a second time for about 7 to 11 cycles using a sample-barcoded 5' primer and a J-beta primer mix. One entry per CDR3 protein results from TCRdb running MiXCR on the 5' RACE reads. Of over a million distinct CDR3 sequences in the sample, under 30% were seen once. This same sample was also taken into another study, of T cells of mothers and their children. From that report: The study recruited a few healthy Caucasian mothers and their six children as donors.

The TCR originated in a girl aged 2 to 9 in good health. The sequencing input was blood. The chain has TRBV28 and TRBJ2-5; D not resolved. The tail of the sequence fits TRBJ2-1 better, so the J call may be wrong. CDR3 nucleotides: TGTGCCAGCAGTCTCCCCCGGAGAACCGACAATGAGCAGTTCTTC. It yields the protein CASSLPRRTDNEQFF.